Each of the 27 T cell receptor beta chains below was sequenced from the same sample in a study of regulatory T cells in long-lasting Graves disease. Time point described: newly diagnosed GD, antithyroid drugs for less than 3 months. PBMCs provided the RNA from which the TCR library was made. Both iRepertoire HTBI primers and Arm-PCR of CDR3 regions were used to build the TCR beta libraries. TCRdb reprocessed the multiplex PCR reads with MiXCR, giving one entry per CDR3 protein. The sample consists of roughly 500,000 distinct CDR3 sequences, roughly 13% of them appearing once. In addition, the sample was reused for a study of T cells in Graves' hyperthyroidism and ophthalmopathy.

The material sequenced was peripheral blood mononuclear cells (PBMCs), taken at new diagnosis, from a patient treated with antithyroid drugs. Receptor source: a young man with Graves disease.

This clonotype came up many times. V is TRBV9 and J is TRBJ1-1; the D gene is possibly TRBD1 (5 bases). Germline V gives CDR1 SGDLS, CDR2 YYNGEE. The germline V and J ends were trimmed by 4 bases and 3 bases, with 16 bases remaining between them. The CDR3 totals 15 residues. The DNA of the CDR3 is TGTGCCAGCAGCCCCCGGGGGGGATGGGACACTGAAGCTTTCTTT. This gives the protein CASSPRGGWDTEAFF.

There are many counts of this clonotype. V and J are TRBV6-2 or TRBV6-3 and TRBJ2-5; TRBD1 is a possible D gene (6 bases). The CDR3 is 12 residues long. CDR1 and CDR2 (germline): MNHEY, SVGEGT. Trimming took 5 bases from V and 5 from J, leaving 9 bases between them. CDR3 coding DNA: TGTGCCAGCAGTACAGGGATGGAGACCCAGTACTTC. It yields the protein CASSTGMETQYF.

This clonotype appeared many times. V is TRBV11-2 and J is TRBJ2-1; D is perhaps TRBD2 (6 bases). V gave up 5 bases and J gave up 12 bases, with 14 bases separating them. Germline V gives CDR1 SGHAT, CDR2 FQNNGV. The CDR3 is 12 residues long. The CDR3 DNA is TGTGCCAGCAGCCCTAGATCCGGGGGGCAGTTCTTC. Its protein product is CASSPRSGGQFF.

In its sample, this clonotype was seen once. This may come from a read error, since a much larger clone is one base off. The gene calls are TRBV18 and TRBJ2-3; 7 nucleotides align to TRBD2. This CDR3 is built from 13 residues. The germline V gene has CDR1 KGHSH and CDR2 LQKENI. CDR3 bases: TGTGCCAGCTCACCAGGGGACTATGATACGCAGTGTTTT. It translates to CASSPGDYDTQCF.

The J gene is TRBJ1-2, the V gene TRBV27; unclear D gene. V was trimmed by 7 bases and J by 10 bases, leaving 19 bases between them. The CDR3 consists of 13 residues. CDR1 MNHEY and CDR2 SMNVEV come from the germline V gene (reference sequence). In DNA, the CDR3 is TGTGCCAGCACCCTTTTAGTGGGCGGCTCCTACACCTTC. Its protein product is CASTLLVGGSYTF.

This clonotype appeared many times. The rearrangement links TRBV5-1 to TRBJ2-7; 8 positions match TRBD2. Trimming at V came to 3 bases and at J to 3 bases, leaving 11 bases not matched to a gene. The CDR3 runs 16 residues. The germline CDR1 and CDR2 sequences are SGHRS and YFSETQ. The CDR3 region is CASSYETYSGVYEQYF. The DNA of the CDR3 is TGCGCCAGCAGCTACGAAACTTATAGCGGGGTCTACGAGCAGTACTTC.

At least ten counts were recorded for this clonotype. V and J are TRBV15 and TRBJ1-2; D is ambiguous. CDR1 and CDR2 from the germline V gene are LNHNV and YYDKDF (reference sequence). The CDR3 loop spans 14 amino acids. V lost 1 base to trimming and J lost 7 bases, with 13 bases between them. The CDR3 reads CATSRAGLSGGYTF. CDR3 DNA: TGTGCCACCAGCAGAGCCGGACTAAGCGGTGGCTACACCTTC.

This clonotype was picked up many times. The chain combines TRBV7-2 with TRBJ2-7, with D perhaps TRBD1 (5 bases). CDR1 is SGHTA and CDR2 is FQGNSA in the germline V gene. The CDR3 has 11 residues. V lost 0 bases to trimming and J lost 11 bases, with 8 bases between them. Here the CDR3 DNA reads TGTGCCAGCAGCTTAGCGACAGATAAGTACTTC. Protein: CASSLATDKYF. The full variable domain, with the rest looked up from reference TRBV7-2 and TRBJ2-7, is GAGVSQSPSNKVTEKGKDVELRCDPISGHTALYWYRQSLGQGLEFLIYFQGNSAPDKSGLPSDRFSAERTGGSVSTLTIQRTQQEDSAVYLCASSLATDKYFGPGTRLTVT.

A few counts support this clonotype. The chain is built from TRBV29-1 and TRBJ1-4; possible D gene TRBD1, 6 bases. The CDR3 totals 14 residues. Trimming left V 4 bases short and J 7 bases short, with 16 bases between. From germline, CDR1 is SQVTM and CDR2 ANQGSEA. CDR3 region: CSVGFRGLSEKLFF. Written as DNA, the CDR3 is TGCAGCGTTGGGTTCAGGGGTTTAAGTGAAAAACTGTTTTTT.

The genes are TRBV20-1 and TRBJ2-1; 13 positions agree with TRBD2. The CDR3 runs to 19 residues. Germline V CDR1 and CDR2: DFQATT, SNEGSKA (reference sequence). The J segment lost 0 bases and the V segment lost 3 bases, leaving 11 bases of the junction unmatched. This CDR3 reads CSASAGLAGDRGSYNEQFF. Written as DNA, the CDR3 is TGCAGTGCTAGTGCTGGACTAGCGGGAGACAGGGGCTCCTACAATGAGCAGTTCTTC.

For the CDR3, the DNA is TGTGCCAGCAGTTACACCGTCGTAGATACGCAGTATTTT. It is translated as CASSYTVVDTQYF. The genes are TRBV6-1 and TRBJ2-3; D uncertain. V lost 5 bases, J lost 5 bases, and 11 bases lay in between. CDR1 is MNHNS and CDR2 is SASEGT in the germline V gene. This CDR3 has 13 amino acids.

There are many counts of this clonotype. V is TRBV6-2 or TRBV6-3 and J is TRBJ1-2, with D maybe TRBD1 (5 bases). The CDR3 loop spans 14 amino acids. CDR1 and CDR2 from the germline V gene are MNHEY and SVGEGT. Trimming cost V 0 bases and J 4 bases, with 9 bases left between them. The CDR3 protein is CASSYSGLSYGYTF. The CDR3 region has the DNA TGTGCCAGCAGTTACTCGGGACTGAGCTATGGCTACACCTTC.

There are many counts of this clonotype. This chain joins TRBV20-1 and TRBJ1-1, with D perhaps matching TRBD1 (6 bases). V gave up 3 bases and J gave up 5 bases, with 22 bases separating them. The CDR3 consists of 16 residues. CDR1 and CDR2 (germline): DFQATT, SNEGSKA (reference sequence). CDR3 sequence reads: CSASIGQGILRTEAFF. In DNA, the CDR3 is TGCAGTGCTAGTATAGGGCAGGGGATATTGAGAACTGAAGCTTTCTTT.

For this clonotype: One end of the junction fails to match germline, which may point to a read error. The V and J genes are TRBV12-3 or TRBV12-4 and TRBJ2-4; the match to TRBD2 covers 10 bases. The CDR3 contains 10 residues. DNA for the CDR3: TGTGCCAGCAGTAGCGGGAGGGCCTCCTTC. Protein sequence: CASSSGRASF.

This clonotype showed up many times. V and J are TRBV27 and TRBJ2-1; 11 bases map to TRBD2. V was clipped by 4 bases and J by 7 bases; unmatched bases: 15. Germline CDR1 reads MNHEY; CDR2 reads SMNVEV (reference sequence). CDR3 size: 18 residues. CDR3 loop: CASSSRGSGRAVRNEQFF. CDR3 in DNA: TGTGCCAGCAGTTCCCGGGGTAGCGGGAGGGCAGTGAGAAATGAGCAGTTCTTC.

V gene TRBV12-5 combines with J gene TRBJ2-3; 7 bases line up with TRBD2. Matching the DNA end better, TRBJ2-5 makes the J call doubtful. The CDR3 length is 14 residues. Germline V gene data show CDR1 as LGHNT and CDR2 as FRNRAP. CDR3 protein: CASGLFAGEKTQYF. The CDR3 coding sequence is TGTGCTAGTGGTTTATTTGCGGGGGAAAAGACCCAGTACTTC.

In this sample, this clonotype turned up many times. The CDR3 DNA reads TGTGCCAGCAGCTTAGTAGTGAACGAGCAGTACTTC. This codes for CASSLVVNEQYF. This chain connects TRBV7-2 to TRBJ2-7; D is ambiguous. Germline V gives CDR1 SGHTA, CDR2 FQGNSA. The CDR3 is 12 residues long. Trimming cost V 1 base and J 5 bases, with 6 bases left between them. The entire variable domain, with the rest obtained from reference TRBV7-2 and TRBJ2-7, is as follows: GAGVSQSPSNKVTEKGKDVELRCDPISGHTALYWYRQSLGQGLEFLIYFQGNSAPDKSGLPSDRFSAERTGGSVSTLTIQRTQQEDSAVYLCASSLVVNEQYFGPGTRLTVT.

This clonotype occurred many times. This chain connects TRBV7-9 to TRBJ2-5; D not certain. CDR1 is SEHNR, CDR2 FQNEAQ, per germline (reference sequence). V gave up 3 bases and J gave up 1 base, with 6 bases separating them. The CDR3 is 13 amino acids. CDR3 nucleotides: TGTGCCAGCAGCTTTGCCGTCCAAGAGACCCAGTACTTC. Its protein is CASSFAVQETQYF.

This clonotype was recorded at least ten times. The chain joins TRBV28 to TRBJ2-1; TRBD2 might be the D (6 bases). The V and J ends lost 3 bases and 5 bases respectively, with 20 bases between them. Germline-derived CDR1 and CDR2 are MDHEN and SYDVKM. This CDR3 is 17 amino acids long. The CDR3 loop is CASSFIGGAERDNEQFF. DNA of the CDR3: TGTGCCAGCAGTTTCATTGGCGGGGCTGAGAGGGACAATGAGCAGTTCTTC.

This clonotype was detected many times. The J gene is TRBJ1-2, the V gene TRBV29-1; maybe TRBD1 (6 bases). Germline V lookup: CDR1 SQVTM, CDR2 ANQGSEA. This CDR3 region has 12 residues. Trimming removed 6 bases from V and 6 bases from J, with 14 bases in between. As DNA, the CDR3 is TGCAGCGTGGGAGGGGGGAGCGATGGCTACACCTTC. Amino acids: CSVGGGSDGYTF.

This clonotype was recorded many times. The chain recombines TRBV12-3 or TRBV12-4 with TRBJ2-1, with TRBD2 identical over 7 bases. V was pared by 5 bases and J by 7 bases, with 11 bases of the junction left unmatched. The CDR3 is 15 residues long. Here the CDR3 reads CASSATSENRNEQFF. CDR3 DNA sequence: TGTGCCAGCAGTGCTACTAGCGAAAATAGGAATGAGCAGTTCTTC.

The rearrangement joins TRBV3-1 to TRBJ1-6; maybe TRBD1 (5 bases). The CDR3 extends over 14 amino acids. Germline V gene lookup returns CDR1 LGHDT and CDR2 YNNKEL (reference sequence). Trimming took off 1 base at V and 14 bases at J, with 15 bases between the two ends. The DNA for the CDR3 is TGTGCCAGCAGCCAAGTGGGGAGACAGCAGGCCCTCCACTTT. It codes for CASSQVGRQQALHF.

This clonotype was seen at least ten times. This chain links TRBV5-1 with TRBJ2-1; TRBD2 agrees at 16 bases. Germline loops: CDR1 SGHRS, CDR2 YFSETQ. The ends lost 4 bases at V and 7 bases at J; junction bases unmatched: 8. The CDR3 runs to 17 residues. CDR3 loop: CASSGTSGRANLNEQFF. The CDR3 DNA reads TGCGCCAGCAGCGGGACTAGCGGGAGGGCCAACTTAAATGAGCAGTTCTTC.

This clonotype was seen a few times. The chain employs TRBV11-2 and TRBJ2-3; D may match TRBD1 or TRBD2 (6 bases each). Trimming removed 0 bases at V and 6 bases at J, with 16 bases between. The CDR3 loop spans 16 amino acids. The germline gives CDR1 SGHAT, CDR2 FQNNGV. The CDR3 nucleotides read TGTGCCAGCAGCTTAGAGGGGGCAGCGGCGGGGGATACGCAGTATTTT. Translation gives CASSLEGAAAGDTQYF.

V gene TRBV15 combines with J gene TRBJ2-1, with D perhaps matching TRBD1 (6 bases). The germline gives CDR1 LNHNV, CDR2 YYDKDF (reference sequence). The CDR3 runs 18 residues. V lost 0 bases and J 2 bases, leaving 17 bases between the germline ends. The chain's CDR3 is CATSREGAGSRTYNEQFF. The CDR3 DNA reads TGTGCCACCAGCAGAGAGGGGGCGGGCAGTCGTACCTACAATGAGCAGTTCTTC. The full variable domain, rest sourced from reference TRBV15 and TRBJ2-1, is DAMVIQNPRYQVTQFGKPVTLSCSQTLNHNVMYWYQQKSSQAPKLLFHYYDKDFNNEADTPDNFQSRRPNTSFCFLDIRSPGLGDTAMYLCATSREGAGSRTYNEQFFGPGTRLTVL.

This clonotype was seen ten or more times. The chain has TRBV2 and TRBJ2-3; D is perhaps TRBD1 or TRBD2 (5 bases each). The CDR3 is 15 amino acids. Germline V CDR1 and CDR2: SNHLY, FYNNEI. Trimming cost V 4 bases and J 4 bases, with 15 bases left between them. CDR3 in amino acids: CASSGTLGDADTQYF. CDR3 nucleotide sequence: TGTGCCAGCAGTGGTACCCTAGGGGACGCAGATACGCAGTATTTT. The complete variable domain, with remaining parts taken from reference TRBV2 and TRBJ2-3, reads EPEVTQTPSHQVTQMGQEVILRCVPISNHLYFYWYRQILGQKVEFLVSFYNNEISEKSEIFDDQFSVERPDGSNFTLKIRSTKLEDSAMYFCASSGTLGDADTQYFGPGTRLTVL.

A word on this clonotype: A much larger clone differs from this one at a single base, so this may be a read error. The chain has TRBV11-3 and TRBJ2-1; a possible D gene is TRBD2 (6 bases). Trimming took off 5 bases at V and 8 bases at J, with 19 bases between the two ends. Germline V gives CDR1 SGHNT, CDR2 YENEEA. The CDR3 runs 15 residues. The CDR3 region is CASSATGEWDDEQFF. The CDR3 nucleotides are TGTGCCAGCAGCGCCACGGGGGAGTGGGACGATGAGCAGTTCTTC.